These T cell receptor beta chains were read from a single sample in a study of T cell repertoires in aging, cancer and after chemotherapy. Using its own MiXCR run on the multiplex PCR reads, TCRdb lists one record per CDR3 protein. The sample holds some 670 distinct CDR3 sequences, about 26% seen once. The sequenced sample consisted of blood. All receptors derive from a human donor with a solid tumor. Both conserved end residues are part of each CDR3. D genes are given only for firm matches. Part of the rows lack a size; the others show once, few, many or a class for expanded clones.

v_gene,d_gene,j_gene,abundance,CDR3nt,CDR3aa
TRBV18,.,TRBJ1-1,.,TGTGCCAGCTTACGAACCGGGGGCAGCACTGAAGCTTTCTTT,CASLRTGGSTEAFF
TRBV11-1,.,TRBJ1-2,medium-sized,TGTGCCAGCAGCCCAAACGCCAACAGACTCGCGAATTGGTATGGCTACACCTTC,CASSPNANRLANWYGYTF
TRBV19,.,TRBJ2-3,medium-sized,TGTGCCAGTAGTATAACTGGGGTTGGCACAGATACGCAGTATTTT,CASSITGVGTDTQYF
TRBV6-1,.,TRBJ2-7,medium-sized,TGTGCCAGCAGTGACCCCAGGGAACTTAAGACCTACGAGCAGTACTTC,CASSDPRELKTYEQYF
TRBV19,.,TRBJ1-2,few,TGTGCCAGTATTTCGGACCATTCTACTCCAGCTGGCTACACCTTC,CASISDHSTPAGYTF
TRBV6-5,.,TRBJ1-6,.,TGTGCCAGCAGTTACTCCCCGGGGCTCCGGGGTGGCTCACCCCTCCACTTT,CASSYSPGLRGGSPLHF
TRBV18,.,TRBJ1-4,.,TGTGCCAGCTCACCACCGATTGGGGGCGCGGGGTTAACTAATGAAAAACTGTTTTTT,CASSPPIGGAGLTNEKLFF
TRBV15,.,TRBJ1-6,.,TGTGCCACCAGCGCAGAGGGCTTGAGACAGAAATATAATTCACCCCTCCACTTT,CATSAEGLRQKYNSPLHF
TRBV12-3/TRBV12-4,.,TRBJ2-6,few,TGTGCCAGCAGCCCAACCTTGGACAAGGCTGGGGCCAACGTCCTGACTTTC,CASSPTLDKAGANVLTF
TRBV5-6,.,TRBJ1-2,medium-sized,TGTGCCAGCAGCTTCGGACCGGTTGCGAATTATGGCTACACCTTC,CASSFGPVANYGYTF
TRBV5-1,.,TRBJ1-4,.,TGCGCCAGCAGCCCAGGGTTAACTAATGAAAAACTGTTTTTT,CASSPGLTNEKLFF
TRBV6-6,.,TRBJ1-1,.,TGTGCCAGCAGTTACGAGGCGGTGGGGAAGACTGAAGCTTTCTTT,CASSYEAVGKTEAFF
TRBV19,TRBD1,TRBJ1-5,.,TGTGCCAGTAGTGTGACAGGGTACGGCAATCAGCCCCAGCATTTT,CASSVTGYGNQPQHF
TRBV27,.,TRBJ2-5,few,TGTGCCAGCAGTTCCCCCCAAGAGACCCAGTACTTC,CASSSPQETQYF
TRBV12-3/TRBV12-4,.,TRBJ2-1,.,TGTGCCAGCAGTTTGGGATCTTCCGGGGAGCAGTTCTTC,CASSLGSSGEQFF
TRBV6-5,TRBD1,TRBJ1-1,medium-sized,TGTGCCAGCAGCTACGGACAGGGGGCCACTGAAGCTTTCTTT,CASSYGQGATEAFF
TRBV7-3,.,TRBJ2-3,.,TGTGCCAGCAGCTTAACGGGCTCAGATACGCAGTATTTT,CASSLTGSDTQYF
TRBV19,.,TRBJ1-1,.,TGTGCCAGTAGTAGCCAAGGGAACACTAAAGCTTTCTTT,CASSSQGNTKAFF
TRBV10-1,.,TRBJ2-5,.,TGCGCCAGCAGTGAGGAACTAGAAGAGACCCAGTACTTC,CASSEELEETQYF
TRBV20-1,TRBD2,TRBJ2-3,few,TGCAGTCCTACCGGGACTAGCTCCGAAGGGGGGACAGATACGCAGTATTTT,CSPTGTSSEGGTDTQYF
TRBV5-4,TRBD1,TRBJ1-5,.,TGTGCCAGCAGCTATGGACAGGGAGTAAATCAGCCCCAGCATTTT,CASSYGQGVNQPQHF
TRBV20-1,.,TRBJ2-3,.,TGCAGTGCCCGGAGTCCTAGCACAGATACGCAGTATTTT,CSARSPSTDTQYF
TRBV13,TRBD1,TRBJ2-3,medium-sized,TGTGCCAGCAGCCCCCCGGGACAGGGGGCGGGTGATACGCAGTATTTT,CASSPPGQGAGDTQYF
TRBV7-6,.,TRBJ2-7,.,TGTGCCAGCAGCAAGGGGCAGGGGTACTCCTACGAGCAGTACTTC,CASSKGQGYSYEQYF
TRBV6-6,TRBD1,TRBJ1-4,medium-sized,TGTGCCAGCAGTCTGACAGGGCCCACAACTAATGAAAAACTGTTTTTT,CASSLTGPTTNEKLFF
TRBV7-3,.,TRBJ1-6,few,TGTGCCAGCAGCGCCAAGGCTAATTCACCCCTCCACTTT,CASSAKANSPLHF
TRBV6-2/TRBV6-3,.,TRBJ2-1,medium-sized,TGTGCCAGCAGTTCCCTCCAGGGGATTTACAATGAGCAGTTCTTC,CASSSLQGIYNEQFF